Following are 2 T cell receptor beta chains from one sample sequenced in a study of T cell clonotyping in hematopoietic cell transplantation. The method was immunoSEQ multiplex PCR; TCRdb's version includes in-frame clones alone and lacks a portion of them. The sample lists nearly 9,500 clones, nearly 98% occurring once. Material: peripheral blood mononuclear cells, obtained 100 days after allogeneic stem cell transplant. These receptors were collected from a male patient aged 55 to 69 who had an allogeneic stem cell transplant from a related donor, so the T cells may come from the graft donor. Some clones in this sample may be carry-over from other donors' samples.

The CDR3 loop reads CASGGTAAYEQYF. Written as DNA, the CDR3 is TGTGCCAGCGGCGGGACAGCAGCCTACGAGCAGTACTTC. The chain links TRBV28 to TRBJ2-7, with D maybe TRBD1 (7 bases). CDR3 length: 13 amino acids. CDR1 and CDR2 from the germline V gene are MDHEN and SYDVKM. V was trimmed by 8 bases and J by 2 bases, leaving 13 bases between them.

This rearrangement joins TRBV19 to TRBJ1-6, with D possibly TRBD1 on 5 matching bases. Germline lookup yields CDR1 LNHDA and CDR2 SQIVND (reference sequence). Trimming pared 3 bases from V and 6 bases from J, leaving 15 bases between. The CDR3 contains 16 residues. The CDR3 region has the DNA TGTGCCAGTAGTATTGGGCCGGGGCCGGTTAATTCACCCCTCCACTTT. It is translated as CASSIGPGPVNSPLHF.